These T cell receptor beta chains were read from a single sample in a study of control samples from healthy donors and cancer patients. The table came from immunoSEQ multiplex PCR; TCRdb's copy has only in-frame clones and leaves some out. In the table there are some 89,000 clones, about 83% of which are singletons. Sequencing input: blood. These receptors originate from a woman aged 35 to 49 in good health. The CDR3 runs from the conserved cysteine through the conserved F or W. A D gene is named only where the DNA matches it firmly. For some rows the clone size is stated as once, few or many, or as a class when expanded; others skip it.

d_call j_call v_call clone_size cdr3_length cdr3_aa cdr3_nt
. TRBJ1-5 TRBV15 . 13 CATSREISQPQHF TGTGCCACCAGCAGAGAGATTAGTCAGCCCCAGCATTTT
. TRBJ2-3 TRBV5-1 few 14 CASSLSGNTDTQYF TGCGCCAGCAGCTTATCCGGGAACACAGATACGCAGTATTTT
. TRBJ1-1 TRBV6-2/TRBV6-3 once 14 CASSYRGRHSQAFF TGTGCCAGCAGTTACAGGGGACGCCACTCCCAAGCTTTCTTT
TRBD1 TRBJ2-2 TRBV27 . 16 CASSSTGGSNTGELFF TGTGCCAGCAGTTCCACAGGGGGCTCGAACACCGGGGAGCTGTTTTTT
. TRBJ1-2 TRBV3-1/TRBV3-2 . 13 CASSQGDRYGYTF TGTGCCAGCAGCCAAGGGGACCGGTATGGCTACACCTTC
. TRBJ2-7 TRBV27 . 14 CASSFQQGPYEQYF TGTGCCAGCAGTTTTCAACAGGGTCCCTACGAGCAGTACTTC
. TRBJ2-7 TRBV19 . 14 CATKARVGRYEQYF TGTGCCACCAAGGCGCGGGTTGGGAGGTACGAGCAGTACTTC
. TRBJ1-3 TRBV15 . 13 CATSRGSGNTIYF TGTGCCACCAGTCGCGGGTCTGGAAACACCATATATTTT
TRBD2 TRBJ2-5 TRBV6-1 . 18 CASSEGLRGLAGGETQYF TGTGCCAGCAGTGAAGGGCTACGGGGACTAGCGGGGGGAGAGACCCAGTACTTC
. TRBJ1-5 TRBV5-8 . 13 CASSGGGGQPQHF TGTGCCAGCAGCGGGGGTGGGGGGCAGCCCCAGCATTTT
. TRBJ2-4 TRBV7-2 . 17 CASSLGSQKGAKNIQYF TGTGCCAGCAGCTTAGGATCCCAAAAAGGGGCCAAAAACATTCAGTACTTC
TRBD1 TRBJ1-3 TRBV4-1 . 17 CASSQFRGQSSGNTIYF TGCGCCAGCAGCCAATTCAGGGGGCAGAGCTCTGGAAACACCATATATTTT
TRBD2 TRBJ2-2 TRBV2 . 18 CASSRPGTSGGAGGELFF TGTGCCAGCAGTCGTCCCGGGACTAGCGGGGGGGCCGGCGGGGAGCTGTTTTTT
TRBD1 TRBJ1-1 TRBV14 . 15 CASSQGLGGNTEAFF TGTGCCAGCAGCCAAGGTCTAGGGGGCAACACTGAAGCTTTCTTT
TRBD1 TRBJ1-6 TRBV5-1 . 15 CASSREGQGMTPLHF TGCGCCAGCAGCCGTGAGGGACAGGGGATGACACCCCTCCACTTT
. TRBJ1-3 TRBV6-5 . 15 CASRRVGDSGNTIYF TGTGCCAGCAGGCGGGTGGGCGACTCTGGAAACACCATATATTTT
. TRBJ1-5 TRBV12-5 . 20 CASGLTQWGRVSYSNQPQHF TGTGCTAGTGGTTTGACCCAATGGGGACGGGTCTCTTATAGCAATCAGCCCCAGCATTTT
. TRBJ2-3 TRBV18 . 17 CASSRRDTVGVTDTQYF TGTGCCAGCTCCCGACGGGACACGGTGGGAGTCACAGATACGCAGTATTTT
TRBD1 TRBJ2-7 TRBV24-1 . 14 CATSETGTSDEQYF TGTGCCACCAGTGAGACAGGGACATCCGACGAGCAGTACTTC
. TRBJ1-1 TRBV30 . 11 CALTGNTEAFF TGTGCCTTGACAGGGAACACTGAAGCTTTCTTT
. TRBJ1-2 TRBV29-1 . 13 CSVREALSYGYTF TGCAGCGTTCGCGAGGCCCTTTCCTATGGCTACACCTTC
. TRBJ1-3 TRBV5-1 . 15 CASSLVGDSGNTIYF TGCGCCAGCAGCTTGGTAGGAGACTCTGGAAACACCATATATTTT
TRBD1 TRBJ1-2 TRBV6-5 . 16 CASSYSRTGGNYGYTF TGTGCCAGCAGTTACTCAAGGACAGGGGGTAACTATGGCTACACCTTC
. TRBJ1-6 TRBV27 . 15 CASRDADTSNSPLHF TGTGCCAGCAGGGACGCGGACACCTCTAATTCACCCCTCCACTTT
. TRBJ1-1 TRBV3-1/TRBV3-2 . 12 CASKHQAVEAFF TGTGCCAGCAAACATCAGGCGGTTGAAGCTTTCTTT
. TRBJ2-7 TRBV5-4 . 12 CASSLQGYEQYF TGTGCCAGCAGCCTACAGGGCTACGAGCAGTACTTC
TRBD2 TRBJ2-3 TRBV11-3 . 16 CASSLRLAGGTDTQYF TGTGCCAGCAGCTTGAGACTAGCGGGGGGCACAGATACGCAGTATTTT
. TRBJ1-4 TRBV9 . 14 CASSVAQGPEKLFF TGTGCCAGCAGCGTAGCCCAGGGGCCAGAAAAACTGTTTTTT
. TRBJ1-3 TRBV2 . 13 CASLSDGANTIYF TGTGCCAGCTTAAGTGACGGGGCAAACACCATATATTTT
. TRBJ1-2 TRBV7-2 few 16 CASSLAAGSRGYGYTF TGTGCCAGCAGCTTAGCGGCAGGGAGTAGAGGCTATGGCTACACCTTC
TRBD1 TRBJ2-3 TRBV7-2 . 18 CASSLLLGTDFSTDTQYF TGTGCCAGCAGCCTTTTGCTTGGGACAGATTTTAGCACAGATACGCAGTATTTT
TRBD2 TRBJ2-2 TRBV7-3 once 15 CASSLTLADTGELFF TGTGCCAGCAGCTTAACACTAGCGGACACCGGGGAGCTGTTTTTT
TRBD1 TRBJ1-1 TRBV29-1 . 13 CSVGTGKDTEAFF TGCAGCGTCGGGACAGGGAAGGACACTGAAGCTTTCTTT
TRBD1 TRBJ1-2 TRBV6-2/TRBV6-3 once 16 CASSYSTRATGTDFNF TGTGCCAGCAGTTACTCGACCAGGGCGACCGGGACAGACTTTAACTTC
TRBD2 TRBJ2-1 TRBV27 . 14 CASGRDGYYNEQFF TGTGCCAGCGGGAGGGACGGATACTACAATGAGCAGTTCTTC
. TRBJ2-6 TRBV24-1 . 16 CATSDPRGVGANVLTF TGTGCCACCAGTGACCCCAGGGGGGTTGGGGCCAACGTCCTGACTTTC
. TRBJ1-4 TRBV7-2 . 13 CASSFFRNEKLFF TGTGCCAGCAGCTTTTTCAGGAATGAAAAACTGTTTTTT
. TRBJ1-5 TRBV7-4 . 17 CASSTSGQGYSNQPQHF TGTGCCAGCAGCACCTCCGGGCAGGGATATAGCAATCAGCCCCAGCATTTT
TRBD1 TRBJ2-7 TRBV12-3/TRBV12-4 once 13 CASRRDRGYEQYF TGTGCCAGCAGACGGGACAGGGGCTACGAGCAGTACTTC
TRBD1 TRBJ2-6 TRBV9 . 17 CASSEYTGGPGANVLTF TGTGCCAGCAGCGAGTATACAGGGGGCCCTGGGGCCAACGTCCTGACTTTC
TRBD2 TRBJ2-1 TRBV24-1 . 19 CATSDSGTSGSWSYNEQFF TGTGCCACCAGTGATTCCGGGACTAGCGGGTCCTGGTCCTACAATGAGCAGTTCTTC
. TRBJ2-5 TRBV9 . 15 CASSPTMWVQETQYF TGTGCCAGCAGCCCCACCATGTGGGTCCAAGAGACCCAGTACTTC
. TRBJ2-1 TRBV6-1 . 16 CASSEDRRGPYNEQFF TGTGCCAGCAGTGAAGACAGGCGGGGGCCCTACAATGAGCAGTTCTTC
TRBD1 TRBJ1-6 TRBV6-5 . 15 CASSSTGGLNSPLHF TGTGCCAGCAGTTCGACAGGGGGTCTGAATTCACCCCTCCACTTT
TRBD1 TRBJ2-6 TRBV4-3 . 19 CASSQDRGRSLSGANVLTF TGCGCCAGCAGCCAAGACAGGGGGCGATCTCTCTCTGGGGCCAACGTCCTGACTTTC
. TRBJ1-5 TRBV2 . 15 CASSLQVSGNQPQHF TGTGCCAGCAGTTTACAGGTATCTGGCAATCAGCCCCAGCATTTT
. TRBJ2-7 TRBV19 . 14 CASSDGYSSYEQYF TGTGCCAGTAGTGACGGTTATTCCTCCTACGAGCAGTACTTC
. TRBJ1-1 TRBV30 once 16 CAWSTSRNRVGTEAFF TGTGCCTGGAGTACGAGCCGGAACAGGGTGGGGACTGAAGCTTTCTTT
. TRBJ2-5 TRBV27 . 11 CATSGTETQYF TGTGCCACCTCAGGGACAGAGACCCAGTACTTC
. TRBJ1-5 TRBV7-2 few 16 CASSLVGGRGNQPQHF TGTGCCAGCAGCTTAGTAGGGGGAAGAGGCAATCAGCCCCAGCATTTT
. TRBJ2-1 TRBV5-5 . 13 CASSSPDGNEQFF TGTGCCAGCAGCTCACCTGACGGAAATGAGCAGTTCTTC
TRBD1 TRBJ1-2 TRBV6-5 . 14 CASRGLGQGDGYTF TGTGCCAGCAGGGGACTCGGACAGGGAGATGGCTACACCTTC
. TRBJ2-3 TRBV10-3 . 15 CAISESSGYTDTQYF TGTGCCATCAGTGAATCCAGCGGATACACAGATACGCAGTATTTT
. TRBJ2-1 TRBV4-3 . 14 CASSQQAAPNEQFF TGCGCCAGCAGCCAACAGGCCGCACCCAATGAGCAGTTCTTC